This TCR beta chain emerged from a study of beta chain features in type 1 diabetes. Study findings and constraints: TCRB CDR3s from Type 1 diabetes patients were moderately but significantly shorter in all four CD4+ subsets. No resolution was reached here on whether HLA type influences TCRB rearrangement.

This clone was observed a handful of times. Its specificity is unknown. Sequencing targeted expressed TCRB transcripts, as all isolated RNA had been reverse transcribed. The repertoire was sequenced with immunoSEQ multiplex PCR; TCRdb's copy has only in-frame clones and lacks some. The sample lists 330,000 or so clones; 10% to 15% were seen once. In germline, CDR1 is LGHNT, CDR2 FRNRAP. The CDR3 runs 10 residues. Trimming stripped 6 bases from V and 7 bases from J, with 6 bases between. Blood was drawn once from each donor into heparinised tubes. The draws averaged about 0.11 L. Using CD45RO/CCR7/CD25/CD127/CD95/CD27, CD4+ naive, central memory, regulatory and stem cell-like memory cells were sorted.

The sequence derives from a woman aged 18-29 years with type 1 diabetes. Material for sequencing was naive CD4+ T cells from blood. The V and J genes are TRBV12-5 and TRBJ1-1; D is unresolved. CDR3 bases: TGTGCTAGTGGCGACATTGAAGCTTTCTTT. Protein product: CASGDIEAFF.